This T cell receptor beta chain was retrieved from a study of blood T cell repertoires in COVID-19. In the study overall: The samples span acute and convalescent COVID-19 from the United States, Italy and Spain. From T cells, B-cell-depleted T cells, or PBMCs came the material, which was cDNA or gDNA.

The germline V gene has CDR1 SGHTA and CDR2 FQGNSA. This CDR3 is built from 15 residues. The V and J ends lost 5 bases and 6 bases, in that order; junction bases with no gene match: 12. In the source study's methods: Amplification of reference gene primers provided the estimated nucleated cell counts. Measured with immunoSEQ multiplex PCR; TCRdb has only the in-frame clones, and not every one. The DNA gave D and trimming, while V, J and clone size come from that table. Seen here are roughly 170,000 clones, 84% observed once, and the top ten hold roughly 7.7%. The clonotype comes from a middle-aged man who had recovered from COVID-19. This chain links TRBV7-2 with TRBJ2-7; TRBD2 matches 8 bases. Source material: peripheral blood. DNA for the CDR3: TGTGCCAGCAGCCCGGGAGGGGTAGCGGGACGCGAGCAGTACTTC. Its protein product is CASSPGGVAGREQYF.